The text below deals with one T cell receptor beta chain. Its antigen is as yet unknown. Repertoires were generated with immunoSEQ multiplex PCR, while TCRdb's copy carries only in-frame clones and drops some. The repertoire consists of 2,500 to 3,500 clones, with over 55% occurring once and the leading ten covering 20% to 25%. The data are from a study of OX40 agonist ivuxolimab in advanced cancers. General study points: Patients who responded partially at 0.1-3.0 mg/kg showed clonal expansion ranking among the lowest. The antigens recognized by the expanded peripheral T cells, that is their antigen specificity, were not determined. At 0.1 to 3.0 mg/kg and by week 6, CD4+ and CD8+ T cells in the blood had expanded clonally.

This sequence originates from an adult with an advanced solid tumor such as melanoma, head and neck, liver or kidney cancer. Material: CD4+ or CD8+ T cells sorted from blood, obtained in a trial of the OX40 agonist ivuxolimab.

The CDR3 nucleotides read TGTGCCAGCGCGGGGGAAAGGGGCGAGCAGTACTTC. The encoded protein is CASAGERGEQYF. The V and J genes are TRBV2 and TRBJ2-7; 7 bases match TRBD2. This CDR3 comprises 12 residues. The ends lost 8 bases at V and 6 bases at J; junction bases unmatched: 7. Germline CDR1 SNHLY, CDR2 FYNNEI.